The 20 T cell receptor beta chains reported below all come from one sample, sequenced in a study of cytomegalovirus exposure and HLA in healthy donors. In the PCR, 60 Vbeta and 13 Jbeta primers were used. Measured with immunoSEQ multiplex PCR; TCRdb has only the in-frame clones, and not every one. The sample yields 120,000 or so clones, over 70% seen once. The sample comprised PBMCs. The receptor set was obtained from a female donor in good health and CMV-seropositive.

This rearrangement joins TRBV15 to TRBJ2-5; weak D call: TRBD2 (7 bases). Trimming pared 0 bases from V and 5 bases from J, leaving 13 bases between. The CDR3 runs 15 residues. Germline CDR1 is LNHNV and CDR2 is YYDKDF (reference sequence). The DNA of the CDR3 is TGTGCCACCAGCAGAGATTGGGGGGGACACGAGACCCAGTACTTC. Translating it yields CATSRDWGGHETQYF.

V and J are TRBV15 and TRBJ1-2; maybe TRBD1 (6 bases). With 1 base removed from V and 5 bases from J, the gap between germline ends came to 14 bases. This CDR3 comprises 15 residues. From germline, CDR1 is LNHNV and CDR2 YYDKDF (reference sequence). The CDR3 sequence: CATSRVRSQGYGYTF. In DNA form, the CDR3 reads TGTGCCACCAGCAGAGTCCGCTCACAGGGTTATGGCTACACCTTC.

The gene calls are TRBV6-6 and TRBJ1-1; possibly TRBD1 for D (6 bases). Trimming removed 6 bases at V and 6 bases at J, with 14 bases between. The germline CDR1 and CDR2 sequences are MNHNY and SVGAGI (reference sequence). The CDR3 runs 13 residues. CDR3 sequence: CASRTGTKPEAFF. The CDR3 coding sequence is TGTGCCAGCAGAACCGGGACAAAGCCTGAAGCTTTCTTT.

This rearrangement joins TRBV7-6 to TRBJ1-5; D might be TRBD1 (6 bases). Deletions cut 5 bases from V and 5 bases from J, with 13 bases between. CDR1 is SGHVS, CDR2 FNYEAQ, per germline. CDR3 length: 14 amino acids. CDR3 region: CASSLGAGDQPQHF. CDR3 DNA: TGTGCCAGCAGCCTTGGGGCAGGGGATCAGCCCCAGCATTTT. Full variable domain (missing parts from reference TRBV7-6 and TRBJ1-5): GAGVSQSPRYKVTKRGQDVALRCDPISGHVSLYWYRQALGQGPEFLTYFNYEAQQDKSGLPNDRFSAERPEGSISTLTIQRTEQRDSAMYRCASSLGAGDQPQHFGDGTRLSIL.

V is TRBV6-6 and J is TRBJ1-4; D possibly corresponds to TRBD1 (5 bases). The CDR3 is 14 amino acids. V lost 6 bases and J lost 6, with 14 bases in between. CDR1 and CDR2 from the germline V gene are MNHNY and SVGAGI (reference sequence). This CDR3 is CASRPTARDEKLFF. For the CDR3, the DNA is TGTGCCAGCAGACCGACAGCCAGGGATGAAAAACTGTTTTTT.

V is TRBV13 and J is TRBJ2-5; 7 nucleotides align to TRBD1. This CDR3 spans 19 amino acids. The trim removed 2 bases at V and 3 bases at J, leaving 18 bases unmatched. Germline lookup yields CDR1 PRHDT and CDR2 FYEKMQ (reference sequence). CDR3 sequence: CASSLRDSRTRIPKETQYF. The CDR3 bases are TGTGCCAGCAGCTTAAGGGACAGTAGAACCCGAATTCCCAAAGAGACCCAGTACTTC.

This clone was counted once. V usage is TRBV9 and J usage is TRBJ1-6; D not resolved. The ends were cut back, 1 base at V and 6 bases at J, with 8 bases in the middle. This CDR3 is built from 14 residues. Germline V gives CDR1 SGDLS, CDR2 YYNGEE. The CDR3 DNA reads as TGTGCCAGCAGCGTACAGGAATCTAATTCACCCCTCCACTTT. This encodes CASSVQESNSPLHF.

The rearrangement joins TRBV14 to TRBJ1-1, with no clear D. Per the germline V gene, CDR1 is SGHDN and CDR2 is FVKESK. The CDR3 extends over 19 amino acids. Trimming removed 0 bases from V and 1 base from J, with 21 bases in between. CDR3 DNA: TGTGCCAGCAGCCAAGATCGAACGGGGTATAACTCCTGGAACACTGAAGCTTTCTTT. Translated, it gives CASSQDRTGYNSWNTEAFF.

V usage is TRBV30 and J usage is TRBJ2-5; weak D call: TRBD2 (6 bases). Germline lookup yields CDR1 GTSNPN and CDR2 SVGIG (reference sequence). Trimming left V 0 bases short and J 3 bases short, with 8 bases between. The CDR3 is made up of 13 amino acids. Here the CDR3 reads CAWSVGGKETQYF. The DNA for the CDR3 is TGTGCCTGGAGTGTCGGGGGTAAAGAGACCCAGTACTTC.

This clone showed up just once. The chain employs TRBV9 and TRBJ1-6; tentative D call: TRBD1 (6 bases). V was pared by 3 bases and J by 9 bases, with 16 bases between. The CDR3 runs 15 residues. CDR1 SGDLS and CDR2 YYNGEE come from the germline V gene. In nucleotides, the CDR3 is TGTGCCAGCAGCGCGGCACAGGGTCAGGGTTCACCCCTCCACTTT. Translated: CASSAAQGQGSPLHF. The whole variable domain, filled in from reference TRBV9 and TRBJ1-6, reads DSGVTQTPKHLITATGQRVTLRCSPRSGDLSVYWYQQSLDQGLQFLIQYYNGEERAKGNILERFSAQQFPDLHSELNLSSLELGDSALYFCASSAAQGQGSPLHFGNGTRLTVT.

The chain carries TRBV10-3 and TRBJ2-7; 9 nucleotides line up with TRBD1. Germline CDR1 reads ENHRY; CDR2 reads SYGVKD. This CDR3 has 14 amino acids. After removal of 6 bases from V and 3 bases from J, the junction contained 6 bases not matched to a gene. The CDR3 reads CAISGTGMFYEQYF. Written as DNA, the CDR3 is TGTGCCATCAGCGGGACAGGGATGTTCTACGAGCAGTACTTC.

This clone was observed a few times. The chain links TRBV2 to TRBJ1-1; 9 bases align to TRBD1. J gave up 10 bases and V 5 bases, and 8 bases lay outside the gene matches. The CDR3 contains 13 residues. CDR1 SNHLY and CDR2 FYNNEI come from the germline V gene. In nucleotides, the CDR3 is TGTGCCAGCAGTTCGGGACAGGGTTTTGTAGCTTTCTTT. Protein sequence: CASSSGQGFVAFF.

This chain uses TRBV29-1 with TRBJ2-7; D unresolved. Trimming took off 4 bases at V and 5 bases at J, with 9 bases between the two ends. Germline V gene lookup returns CDR1 SQVTM and CDR2 ANQGSEA. This CDR3 spans 11 amino acids. CDR3: CSVGLPNEQYF. CDR3 coding DNA: TGCAGCGTTGGACTGCCAAACGAGCAGTACTTC.

The chain joins TRBV29-1 to TRBJ2-1; TRBD2 might be the D (5 bases). CDR3 length equals 12 residues. CDR1 SQVTM and CDR2 ANQGSEA come from the germline V gene. V shed 7 bases and J shed 7 bases, with 14 bases lying between them. In DNA, the CDR3 is TGCAGCGCCTCGCGGGCGGGTAATGAGCAGTTCTTC. Amino acid sequence: CSASRAGNEQFF.

The genes are TRBV20-1 and TRBJ1-3; D is uncertain. CDR1 is DFQATT, CDR2 SNEGSKA, per germline (reference sequence). The CDR3 totals 11 residues. Between the trimmed V and J ends, which lost 7 bases and 4 bases, there was a span of 8 bases. For the CDR3, the DNA is TGCAGTGTAAAAGCCGGAAACACCATATATTTT. Protein sequence: CSVKAGNTIYF.

The gene calls are TRBV5-5 and TRBJ2-5; D is unclear. The CDR3 contains 14 residues. Germline CDR1 SGHKS, CDR2 YYEKEE (reference sequence). Trimming shortened V by 2 bases and J by 5 bases, and 13 bases separated the two germline ends. CDR3 sequence reads: CASSFSSLGETQYF. DNA of the CDR3: TGTGCCAGCAGCTTCTCCTCTCTCGGGGAGACCCAGTACTTC.

This chain joins TRBV5-1 and TRBJ2-7, with D possibly matching TRBD2 (6 bases). CDR3 length: 15 amino acids. Looked up from germline, CDR1 is SGHRS and CDR2 is YFSETQ. Deletions cut 4 bases from V and 0 bases from J, with 14 bases between. The CDR3 spells CASSPWGEPSYEQYF. CDR3 coding DNA: TGCGCCAGCAGCCCCTGGGGGGAACCCTCCTACGAGCAGTACTTC.

Concerning this clone itself: This CDR3 is also generated by other DNA sequences in the sample. V gene TRBV7-2 combines with J gene TRBJ2-7; 9 bases agree with TRBD1. Germline V gives CDR1 SGHTA, CDR2 FQGNSA. The CDR3 runs to 14 residues. With 1 base clipped from V and 2 bases from J, the junction kept 0 bases outside the gene matches. The chain's CDR3 is CASSLDRGPYEQYF. The CDR3 DNA reads as TGTGCCAGCAGCTTAGACAGGGGGCCCTACGAGCAGTACTTC.

Here the CDR3 DNA reads TGTGCCAGCAGCTTATGGGGGGGGACATCATGGAATGAGCAGTTCTTC. This encodes CASSLWGGTSWNEQFF. This chain links TRBV7-2 with TRBJ2-1; a possible D gene is TRBD2 (7 bases). Germline V gene sequence: CDR1 SGHTA, CDR2 FQGNSA. CDR3 size: 16 residues. Trimming removed 2 bases at V and 7 bases at J, with 18 bases between. Full variable domain (missing parts from reference TRBV7-2 and TRBJ2-1): GAGVSQSPSNKVTEKGKDVELRCDPISGHTALYWYRQSLGQGLEFLIYFQGNSAPDKSGLPSDRFSAERTGGSVSTLTIQRTQQEDSAVYLCASSLWGGTSWNEQFFGPGTRLTVL.

The chain carries TRBV4-2 and TRBJ2-3, with 11 bases matching TRBD2. Germline V gene lookup returns CDR1 LGHNA and CDR2 YNFKEQ. The CDR3 is 15 amino acids. V dropped 3 bases and J dropped 9; count of bases not matched to a gene: 8. The CDR3 here is CASSQTTSGVGTQYF. The CDR3 nucleotides read TGTGCCAGCAGCCAGACGACTAGCGGGGTTGGAACGCAGTATTTT.